What follows are 5 T cell receptor beta chains derived from one specimen sequenced in a study of Ad26.COV2.S vaccination and SARS-CoV-2 variants. The treatment was: 19 received Ad26.COV2.S at low or high dose, single or two shots; about 5 received placebo; per-sample allocation not given. The study sampled participants on day 63 after the first vaccine or placebo injection. Measured with immunoSEQ multiplex PCR; TCRdb has only the in-frame clones, and not every one. Of 360,000 or so clones listed, around 86% are singletons. Sequences were derived from peripheral blood, sampled in a trial of Ad26.COV2.S vaccine versus placebo. The receptors were sampled from a person aged 18-65 years who received the Ad26.COV2.S COVID-19 vaccine or a placebo.

The gene calls are TRBV5-1 and TRBJ2-7; 9 bases are a match to TRBD1. CDR1 and CDR2 from the germline V gene are SGHRS and YFSETQ. The CDR3 is 16 residues long. The V and J ends lost 4 bases and 6 bases, in that order; junction bases with no gene match: 14. CDR3 residues: CASSPLGGTGKLEQYF. Written as DNA, the CDR3 is TGCGCCAGCAGCCCATTGGGGGGGACAGGGAAACTCGAGCAGTACTTC. The full variable domain, its missing parts supplied by reference TRBV5-1 and TRBJ2-7, is KAGVTQTPRYLIKTRGQQVTLSCSPISGHRSVSWYQQTPGQGLQFLFEYFSETQRNKGNFPGRFSGRQFSNSRSEMNVSTLELGDSALYLCASSPLGGTGKLEQYFGPGTRLTVT.

This chain links TRBV6-4 with TRBJ2-1; D not certain. Trimming removed 4 bases at V and 0 bases at J, with 22 bases between. The germline V gene encodes CDR1 MRHNA and CDR2 SNTAGT. CDR3 length: 19 amino acids. The CDR3 protein is CASSAPDSPDASSYNEQFF. The DNA of the CDR3 is TGTGCCAGCAGTGCCCCAGACTCACCTGATGCGAGCTCCTACAATGAGCAGTTCTTC.

The chain joins TRBV20-1 to TRBJ2-5, with D maybe TRBD1 (6 bases). V shed 3 bases and J shed 6 bases, with 14 bases lying between them. Germline V gene sequence: CDR1 DFQATT, CDR2 SNEGSKA (reference sequence). The CDR3 is made up of 13 amino acids. This CDR3 reads CSASAQGMKTQYF. CDR3 coding DNA: TGCAGTGCTAGTGCTCAGGGGATGAAGACCCAGTACTTC.

This chain uses TRBV28 with TRBJ2-5, with a tentative D call TRBD1 (5 bases). Trimming removed 2 bases at V and 1 base at J, with 14 bases between. The germline gives CDR1 MDHEN, CDR2 SYDVKM. The CDR3 contains 16 residues. The chain's CDR3 is CASSLIPQGAQETQYF. CDR3 nucleotides: TGTGCCAGCAGTTTAATACCACAAGGGGCCCAAGAGACCCAGTACTTC.

The chain employs TRBV5-6 and TRBJ1-1; D gene unclear. V lost 4 bases and J 1 base, leaving 14 bases between the germline ends. This CDR3 spans 15 amino acids. Germline CDR1 SGHDT, CDR2 YYEEEE. In nucleotides, the CDR3 is TGTGCCAGCAGCCCGGCCCCCCTGGAGAACACTGAAGCTTTCTTT. Translation: CASSPAPLENTEAFF.